The 28 T cell receptor beta chains given below trace back to one sample, sequenced in a study of blood T cell repertoires in COVID-19. The protocol was immunoSEQ multiplex PCR, while the TCRdb copy is restricted to in-frame clones and leaves out a portion. Here the sample spans 100,000 to 150,000 clones, over 75% being singletons. Sequencing was carried out using peripheral blood. Receptor source: a man aged 60-69 years with acute or convalescent COVID-19.

The table lists this clone with a few counts. The chain recombines TRBV19 with TRBJ2-2, with 9 bases that match TRBD2. This CDR3 has 19 amino acids. V trimming: 1 base; J trimming: 6 bases; junction bases outside the gene matches: 15. Germline V CDR1 and CDR2: LNHDA, SQIVND (reference sequence). CDR3 DNA sequence: TGTGCCAGTAGTATAGGTGATAGGCGGCTAGCGGGACGATCCGGGGAGCTGTTTTTT. This sequence encodes CASSIGDRRLAGRSGELFF.

This sequence joins TRBV28 and TRBJ1-1; 10 bases line up with TRBD1. Per germline, CDR1 MDHEN and CDR2 SYDVKM. J lost 3 bases, V lost 5 bases, and 6 bases had no gene match. The CDR3 extends over 15 amino acids. The CDR3 DNA is TGTGCCAGCAGTCCACGGGACAGGGGAGACACTGAAGCTTTCTTT. It codes for CASSPRDRGDTEAFF.

V gene TRBV13 combines with J gene TRBJ1-5, with a weak D call TRBD1 (5 bases). The V end lost 3 bases, the J end lost 2 bases, and 8 bases lay between the germline ends. The CDR3 has 14 residues. Germline V gene sequence: CDR1 PRHDT, CDR2 FYEKMQ (reference sequence). DNA for the CDR3: TGTGCCAGCAGCTTTCGGGGGGGCAATCAGCCCCAGCATTTT. Its translation is CASSFRGGNQPQHF.

The chain employs TRBV19 and TRBJ1-5, with D tentatively TRBD1 (6 bases). Trimming shortened V by 7 bases and J by 6 bases, and 22 bases separated the two germline ends. The CDR3 length is 16 residues. CDR1 and CDR2 from the germline V gene are LNHDA and SQIVND (reference sequence). The CDR3 DNA is TGTGCCAGTACCGAAGGGGGACGGGGGGTTGGTCAGCCCCAGCATTTT. This encodes CASTEGGRGVGQPQHF.

This chain uses TRBV28 with TRBJ1-2; TRBD1 matches at 7 bases. V lost 6 bases and J lost 2; bases outside the gene matches: 18. Germline CDR1 reads MDHEN; CDR2 reads SYDVKM. CDR3 size: 18 residues. CDR3 residues: CASSRRTPPGQLNYGYTF. DNA of the CDR3: TGTGCCAGCAGCCGACGTACTCCCCCGGGACAGCTAAACTATGGCTACACCTTC.

This clone was picked up a small number of times. The chain couples TRBV28 to TRBJ1-5; a weak D match, TRBD1 (6 bases). Germline CDR1 MDHEN, CDR2 SYDVKM. V gave up 7 bases and J gave up 3 bases, with 16 bases separating them. There are 15 residues in the CDR3. The CDR3, as DNA: TGTGCCAGCATTACCACAGACAGGCTCAATCAGCCCCAGCATTTT. Amino acid sequence: CASITTDRLNQPQHF.

The genes are TRBV29-1 and TRBJ1-1, with D possibly being TRBD1 (6 bases). V lost 8 bases, J lost 1 base, and 14 bases lay in between. The CDR3 sequence is 13 residues long. The germline CDR1 and CDR2 sequences are SQVTM and ANQGSEA. CDR3 sequence (DNA): TGCAGCTCAAACAGGGACCAGAACACTGAAGCTTTCTTT. Its translation: CSSNRDQNTEAFF. The whole variable domain, filled in from reference TRBV29-1 and TRBJ1-1, reads SAVISQKPSRDICQRGTSLTIQCQVDSQVTMMFWYRQQPGQSLTLIATANQGSEATYESGFVIDKFPISRPNLTFSTLTVSNMSPEDSSIYLCSSNRDQNTEAFFGQGTRLTVV.

This chain links TRBV3-1 (or the pseudogene TRBV3-2) with TRBJ1-4; 8 bases fit TRBD1. Losses at the gene ends were 3 bases for V and 3 bases for J; bases not matched to a gene: 6. The length of the CDR3 is 16 residues. Looked up from germline, CDR1 is LGHDT and CDR2 is YNNKEL (reference sequence). CDR3 DNA: TGTGCCAGCAGCCAGGCTGACAGGGGTTCTAATGAAAAACTGTTTTTT. Translating gives CASSQADRGSNEKLFF.

The chain has TRBV6-5 and TRBJ1-6; D not certain. Germline loops: CDR1 MNHEY, CDR2 SVGAGI. Trimming stripped 0 bases from V and 9 bases from J, with 12 bases between. The CDR3 is 15 amino acids. This CDR3 reads CASSYSSGSGSPLHF. In DNA form, the CDR3 reads TGTGCCAGCAGTTACTCGTCGGGTAGTGGTTCACCCCTCCACTTT.

The V call is TRBV9, the J call TRBJ2-2; D may be TRBD1 (6 bases). V was clipped by 3 bases and J by 6 bases, with 21 bases between them. Germline-derived CDR1 and CDR2 are SGDLS and YYNGEE. This CDR3 region has 17 residues. The CDR3 DNA reads as TGTGCCAGCAGCGCCGGACAGCGTCTAGGGCCCTCCGGGGAGCTGTTTTTT. This gives the protein CASSAGQRLGPSGELFF.

V gene TRBV15 combines with J gene TRBJ1-4, with TRBD1 identical over 10 bases. Germline values: CDR1 LNHNV, CDR2 YYDKDF (reference sequence). CDR3 length: 15 amino acids. The trim removed 6 bases at V and 7 bases at J, leaving 8 bases unmatched. CDR3 DNA sequence: TGTGCCACCAGAAAGACAGGGGGCACGGCTGAAAAACTGTTTTTT. Its protein is CATRKTGGTAEKLFF.

As DNA, the CDR3 is TGTGCCAGCAGCCCGGGGACAGGTAGCAATCAGCCCCAGCATTTT. Residues: CASSPGTGSNQPQHF. The rearrangement joins TRBV5-4 to TRBJ1-5; 8 nucleotides match TRBD1. CDR3 length equals 15 residues. CDR1 and CDR2 (germline): SGHNT, YYREEE (reference sequence). Losses at the gene ends were 4 bases for V and 0 bases for J; bases not matched to a gene: 3.

The genes are TRBV19 and TRBJ2-7, with D unclear. CDR1 and CDR2 from the germline V gene are LNHDA and SQIVND (reference sequence). The V end lost 2 bases, the J end lost 6 bases, and 8 bases lay between the germline ends. The CDR3 runs to 12 residues. This chain's CDR3 is CASSIRGSEQYF. The CDR3 nucleotides are TGTGCCAGTAGTATAAGAGGATCCGAGCAGTACTTC.

V is TRBV25-1 and J is TRBJ1-6, with D unresolved. Trimming removed 2 bases from V and 9 bases from J, with 8 bases in between. The germline CDR1 and CDR2 sequences are MGHDK and SYGVNS. The CDR3 runs to 13 residues. CDR3 nucleotides: TGTGCCAGCAGTGAAGAGGGCGTTTCACCCCTCCACTTT. It specifies CASSEEGVSPLHF. The whole variable domain, filled in from reference TRBV25-1 and TRBJ1-6, reads EADIYQTPRYLVIGTGKKITLECSQTMGHDKMYWYQQDPGMELHLIHYSYGVNSTEKGDLSSESTVSRIRTEHFPLTLESARPSHTSQYLCASSEEGVSPLHFGNGTRLTVT.

This clone was picked up one time. The chain links TRBV6-4 to TRBJ2-3, with 11 bases aligning to TRBD2. The germline CDR1 and CDR2 sequences are MRHNA and SNTAGT. The CDR3 has 16 amino acids. Germline trimming cut 4 bases from V and 0 bases from J; bases unmatched to any gene: 3. The CDR3, as DNA: TGTGCCAGCAGTGTCAGGACTAGCGGGAGCACAGATACGCAGTATTTT. Amino acids: CASSVRTSGSTDTQYF.

This sequence joins TRBV18 and TRBJ1-1, with D possibly TRBD1 on 6 matching bases. This CDR3 spans 14 amino acids. V was pared by 4 bases and J by 11 bases, with 20 bases between. Germline CDR1 and CDR2: KGHSH and LQKENI. The CDR3 is CASSLQGSTSGAFF. DNA of the CDR3: TGTGCCAGCTCACTTCAGGGGTCGACATCGGGGGCTTTCTTT.

In this sample, this clone turned up a few times. The J gene is TRBJ1-2, the V gene TRBV7-9, with D possibly being TRBD1 (5 bases). CDR1 SEHNR and CDR2 FQNEAQ come from the germline V gene (reference sequence). V shed 5 bases and J shed 3 bases, with 25 bases lying between them. This CDR3 region has 18 residues. The CDR3: CASSPLTLLLGADYGYTF. In nucleotides, the CDR3 is TGTGCCAGCAGCCCACTCACGCTGCTCCTTGGGGCCGACTATGGCTACACCTTC.

In its sample, this clone was seen once. The chain has TRBV27 and TRBJ2-1, with 11 bases identical to TRBD1. J lost 7 bases, V lost 5 bases, and 4 bases had no gene match. This CDR3 region has 14 residues. Germline V gives CDR1 MNHEY, CDR2 SMNVEV (reference sequence). The CDR3 loop reads CASSQRDRGNEQFF. The CDR3 DNA is TGTGCCAGCAGTCAACGGGACAGGGGGAATGAGCAGTTCTTC.

This clone occurred a few times. The V call is TRBV21-1, the J call TRBJ2-1; the table assigns TRBD1, which was not confirmed against the DNA. TRBV21-1 is a pseudogene. This CDR3 has 14 residues. CDR3 protein: CASSADTGRLEQFF. Here the CDR3 DNA reads TGTGCCAGCAGCGCGGACACTGGAAGGCTCGAGCAGTTCTTC.

V is TRBV5-4 and J is TRBJ2-6, with a weak D call TRBD2 (6 bases). This CDR3 comprises 16 residues. Germline CDR1 and CDR2: SGHNT and YYREEE (reference sequence). V was trimmed by 4 bases and J by 0 bases, leaving 11 bases between them. For the CDR3, the DNA is TGTGCCAGCAGCGCGGGATGGAACTCTGGGGCCAACGTCCTGACTTTC. It specifies CASSAGWNSGANVLTF.

The chain employs TRBV28 and TRBJ1-6, with a weak D call TRBD1 (5 bases). Trimming pared 1 base from V and 10 bases from J, leaving 11 bases between. The germline CDR1 and CDR2 sequences are MDHEN and SYDVKM. This CDR3 spans 14 amino acids. CDR3 amino acids: CASSLSQGGSPLHF. In DNA, the CDR3 is TGTGCCAGCAGTTTATCCCAGGGAGGATCACCCCTCCACTTT.

Notes on this clone: Relative to the germline gene, one junction end is altered; a read error may explain this. This chain uses TRBV7-9 with TRBJ1-3; D unresolved. Germline loops: CDR1 SEHNR, CDR2 FQNEAQ (reference sequence). There are 13 residues in the CDR3. The CDR3 loop reads CASSLDSRNTIYF. DNA for the CDR3: TGTGCCAGTTCGTTAGACTCTCGAAACACCATATATTTT.

V usage is TRBV28 and J usage is TRBJ2-4; D gene ambiguous. This CDR3 has 15 residues. Deletions cut 4 bases from V and 0 bases from J, with 10 bases between. CDR1 is MDHEN, CDR2 SYDVKM, per germline. The CDR3, as DNA: TGTGCCAGCAGTTCCTACAGTCTAGCCAAAAACATTCAGTACTTC. Translating gives CASSSYSLAKNIQYF.

V usage is TRBV19 and J usage is TRBJ1-1, with 9 bases lining up with TRBD1. Germline V gives CDR1 LNHDA, CDR2 SQIVND (reference sequence). This CDR3 region has 13 residues. Trimming cost V 9 bases and J 4 bases; bases outside gene matches: 6. The CDR3 here is CASTGQGGTEAFF. The CDR3 DNA is TGTGCCAGCACGGGACAGGGAGGCACTGAAGCTTTCTTT.

This clone was counted a few times. V gene TRBV2 combines with J gene TRBJ2-1; TRBD2 matches 11 bases. CDR3 length: 14 residues. Unmatched junction bases numbered 3, after V lost 7 bases and J lost 4 bases. Germline V gene data show CDR1 as SNHLY and CDR2 as FYNNEI. The CDR3 sequence: CASIGLAGYNEQFF. The CDR3 DNA follows: TGTGCCAGCATCGGACTAGCGGGTTACAATGAGCAGTTCTTC.

The V call is TRBV5-1, the J call TRBJ1-5; 9 nucleotides line up with TRBD1. The trim removed 1 base at V and 3 bases at J, leaving 8 bases unmatched. The CDR3 runs to 17 residues. Germline lookup yields CDR1 SGHRS and CDR2 YFSETQ. DNA of the CDR3: TGCGCCAGCAGCTTGTATCCGGGACAGGGAAACAATCAGCCCCAGCATTTT. Amino acid sequence: CASSLYPGQGNNQPQHF.

This chain connects TRBV7-3 to TRBJ2-3, with D tentatively TRBD2 (6 bases). The V end was cut by 5 bases, the J end by 4 bases, with 10 bases between. The CDR3 contains 13 residues. Germline CDR1 and CDR2: SGHTA and FQGTGA. CDR3: CASSPPGADTQYF. The CDR3 nucleotides are TGTGCCAGCAGCCCCCCGGGAGCAGATACGCAGTATTTT.

V is TRBV10-3 and J is TRBJ1-5; D remains unclear. The V end lost 10 bases, the J end lost 4 bases, and 8 bases lay between the germline ends. The V gene's germline CDR1 is ENHRY and CDR2 SYGVKD. This CDR3 has 11 amino acids. The CDR3 DNA reads TGTGCCACCGGTCGGAATCAGCCCCAGCATTTT. It specifies CATGRNQPQHF.